A selection of T cell receptor beta chains follows, all from one sample in a study of T cell repertoires in cytomegalovirus infection. TCRdb passed the reads through MiXCR, listing each CDR3 protein once. The sample lists 350,000 to 500,000 distinct CDR3 sequences; approximately 32% were seen once. The sequenced sample was PBMCs. These receptors came from a human donor in good health (CMV status not recorded). Some clones in this sample may be carry-over from other donors' samples. CDR3s include the opening cysteine and the closing phenylalanine or tryptophan. The order of the fields is V gene, D gene, clone size, J gene, CDR3 protein, CDR3 DNA. The D gene is left open where the match is weak. Not every row has a clone size; where given, it reads once, few, many or a size class.

v_gene: TRBV7-2
d_gene: .
abundance: many
j_gene: TRBJ1-1
CDR3aa: CASSLRQMNTEAFF
CDR3nt: TGTGCCAGCAGCTTAAGGCAAATGAACACTGAAGCTTTCTTT

v_gene: TRBV7-2
d_gene: .
abundance: .
j_gene: TRBJ2-7
CDR3aa: CASSSPVSTYEQYF
CDR3nt: TGTGCCAGCAGCTCCCCGGTGTCAACCTACGAGCAGTACTTC

v_gene: TRBV28
d_gene: TRBD2
abundance: .
j_gene: TRBJ2-5
CDR3aa: CATLLAGGQETQYF
CDR3nt: TGTGCCACCCTACTAGCGGGGGGGCAAGAGACCCAGTACTTC

v_gene: TRBV12-3/TRBV12-4
d_gene: .
abundance: .
j_gene: TRBJ2-3
CDR3aa: CASSWNSWGTDTQYF
CDR3nt: TGTGCCAGCAGTTGGAATAGCTGGGGCACAGATACGCAGTATTTT

v_gene: TRBV6-6
d_gene: TRBD1
abundance: .
j_gene: TRBJ2-3
CDR3aa: CASSYRDRVADTQYF
CDR3nt: TGTGCCAGCAGTTACCGGGACAGGGTTGCAGATACGCAGTATTTT

v_gene: TRBV6-5
d_gene: TRBD1
abundance: few
j_gene: TRBJ2-7
CDR3aa: CASSKGQLPYEQYF
CDR3nt: TGTGCCAGCAGTAAGGGACAGCTCCCCTACGAGCAGTACTTC

v_gene: TRBV4-1
d_gene: .
abundance: .
j_gene: TRBJ2-1
CDR3aa: CASSQDQASAYNEQFF
CDR3nt: TGCGCCAGCAGCCAAGATCAGGCTAGCGCGTACAATGAGCAGTTCTTC

v_gene: TRBV29-1
d_gene: .
abundance: .
j_gene: TRBJ2-3
CDR3aa: CSVEVSIGDTQYF
CDR3nt: TGCAGCGTTGAAGTTAGCATTGGGGATACGCAGTATTTT

v_gene: TRBV4-1
d_gene: .
abundance: few
j_gene: TRBJ2-5
CDR3aa: CASSQEQLLQETQYF
CDR3nt: TGCGCCAGCAGCCAAGAGCAACTCCTTCAGGAGACCCAGTACTTC

v_gene: TRBV7-4
d_gene: .
abundance: .
j_gene: TRBJ2-3
CDR3aa: CASLRVLTDTQYF
CDR3nt: TGTGCCAGCTTAAGGGTCCTCACAGATACGCAGTATTTT

v_gene: TRBV7-2
d_gene: .
abundance: many
j_gene: TRBJ2-7
CDR3aa: CASSYPGPYEQYF
CDR3nt: TGTGCCAGCAGTTACCCCGGACCCTACGAGCAGTACTTC

v_gene: TRBV12-3/TRBV12-4
d_gene: .
abundance: few
j_gene: TRBJ2-7
CDR3aa: CASSLAGGGHEQYF
CDR3nt: TGTGCCAGCAGTCTGGCCGGGGGCGGCCACGAGCAGTACTTC

v_gene: TRBV7-9
d_gene: .
abundance: .
j_gene: TRBJ2-7
CDR3aa: CASSLSGSGLEQYF
CDR3nt: TGTGCCAGCAGTTTATCAGGGTCTGGGCTCGAGCAGTACTTC

v_gene: TRBV13
d_gene: TRBD2
abundance: once
j_gene: TRBJ2-7
CDR3aa: CASSLRLAGGYEQYF
CDR3nt: TGTGCCAGCAGCCTTCGACTAGCGGGGGGATACGAGCAGTACTTC

v_gene: TRBV2
d_gene: .
abundance: .
j_gene: TRBJ1-1
CDR3aa: CASSEGTEFDGAFF
CDR3nt: TGTGCCAGCAGTGAAGGCACGGAATTCGACGGAGCTTTCTTT

v_gene: TRBV20-1
d_gene: .
abundance: .
j_gene: TRBJ2-5
CDR3aa: CSAFRGGGQETQYF
CDR3nt: TGCAGTGCTTTTCGAGGGGGTGGGCAAGAGACCCAGTACTTC

v_gene: TRBV7-2
d_gene: .
abundance: many
j_gene: TRBJ1-1
CDR3aa: CASSSQAVMNTEAFF
CDR3nt: TGTGCCAGCAGCTCACAGGCCGTCATGAACACTGAAGCTTTCTTT

v_gene: TRBV7-8
d_gene: .
abundance: many
j_gene: TRBJ1-1
CDR3aa: CASSLEGSGTEAFF
CDR3nt: TGTGCCAGCAGCTTAGAAGGGTCCGGCACTGAAGCTTTCTTT

v_gene: TRBV19
d_gene: .
abundance: few
j_gene: TRBJ2-3
CDR3aa: CASSHPRDDTDTQYF
CDR3nt: TGTGCCAGTAGTCACCCCCGGGACGACACAGATACGCAGTATTTT

v_gene: TRBV7-7
d_gene: TRBD1
abundance: many
j_gene: TRBJ2-5
CDR3aa: CASSFDAGTGVETQYF
CDR3nt: TGTGCTAGCAGCTTCGACGCCGGGACAGGGGTGGAGACCCAGTACTTC

v_gene: TRBV12-3/TRBV12-4
d_gene: TRBD2
abundance: few
j_gene: TRBJ2-7
CDR3aa: CASRPEGGPYEQYF
CDR3nt: TGTGCCAGCCGCCCCGAGGGAGGGCCCTACGAGCAGTACTTC

v_gene: TRBV7-6
d_gene: TRBD1
abundance: many
j_gene: TRBJ1-6
CDR3aa: CASSLGDSYNSPLHF
CDR3nt: TGTGCCAGCAGCCTTGGGGACAGCTATAATTCACCCCTCCACTTT

v_gene: TRBV7-8
d_gene: .
abundance: few
j_gene: TRBJ2-1
CDR3aa: CASSSAHEGPNEQFF
CDR3nt: TGTGCCAGCAGCTCAGCGCACGAGGGGCCCAATGAGCAGTTCTTC

v_gene: TRBV5-6
d_gene: .
abundance: once
j_gene: TRBJ1-1
CDR3aa: CASSLPGVSTEAFF
CDR3nt: TGTGCCAGCAGCTTACCCGGGGTGAGCACTGAAGCTTTCTTT

v_gene: TRBV7-9
d_gene: TRBD1
abundance: .
j_gene: TRBJ1-2
CDR3aa: CASSSGGVNYGYTF
CDR3nt: TGTGCCAGCAGCTCAGGGGGTGTTAACTATGGCTACACCTTC

v_gene: TRBV5-8
d_gene: TRBD1
abundance: .
j_gene: TRBJ1-2
CDR3aa: CAITFQGQGANYGYTF
CDR3nt: TGTGCCATCACGTTCCAGGGACAGGGGGCTAACTATGGCTACACCTTC

v_gene: TRBV7-9
d_gene: TRBD1
abundance: .
j_gene: TRBJ2-2
CDR3aa: CASIGTGGRPGELFF
CDR3nt: TGTGCCAGCATCGGGACAGGGGGCCGGCCCGGGGAGCTGTTTTTT

v_gene: TRBV29-1
d_gene: TRBD1
abundance: few
j_gene: TRBJ2-1
CDR3aa: CSASGTGNNEQFF
CDR3nt: TGCAGCGCCTCCGGGACAGGAAACAATGAGCAGTTCTTC

v_gene: TRBV28
d_gene: .
abundance: .
j_gene: TRBJ1-4
CDR3aa: CASTEGSATNEKLFF
CDR3nt: TGTGCCAGCACTGAGGGGTCTGCAACTAATGAAAAACTGTTTTTT

v_gene: TRBV10-2
d_gene: .
abundance: .
j_gene: TRBJ1-5
CDR3aa: CASSERVQPQHF
CDR3nt: TGCGCCAGCAGTGAGAGGGTTCAGCCCCAGCATTTT

v_gene: TRBV24-1
d_gene: .
abundance: .
j_gene: TRBJ1-1
CDR3aa: CATSLTGNTEAFF
CDR3nt: TGTGCCACCAGTTTGACGGGGAACACTGAAGCTTTCTTT

v_gene: TRBV6-1
d_gene: .
abundance: few
j_gene: TRBJ2-3
CDR3aa: CASRDPFTDTQYF
CDR3nt: TGTGCCAGCAGAGACCCGTTCACAGATACGCAGTATTTT

v_gene: TRBV15
d_gene: TRBD2
abundance: many
j_gene: TRBJ2-3
CDR3aa: CATSSKRLAGRDTQYF
CDR3nt: TGTGCCACCAGCAGCAAAAGACTAGCGGGGAGGGATACGCAGTATTTT

v_gene: TRBV7-9
d_gene: .
abundance: .
j_gene: TRBJ2-1
CDR3aa: CASSFTTGEQFF
CDR3nt: TGTGCCAGCAGCTTTACCACAGGCGAGCAGTTCTTC

v_gene: TRBV6-1
d_gene: .
abundance: .
j_gene: TRBJ2-3
CDR3aa: CASSFYRIPTDTQYF
CDR3nt: TGTGCCAGCAGTTTTTACAGGATACCCACAGATACGCAGTATTTT

v_gene: TRBV6-6
d_gene: .
abundance: few
j_gene: TRBJ1-1
CDR3aa: CASSFGQSSTEAFF
CDR3nt: TGTGCCAGCAGTTTCGGACAGTCTAGCACTGAAGCTTTCTTT